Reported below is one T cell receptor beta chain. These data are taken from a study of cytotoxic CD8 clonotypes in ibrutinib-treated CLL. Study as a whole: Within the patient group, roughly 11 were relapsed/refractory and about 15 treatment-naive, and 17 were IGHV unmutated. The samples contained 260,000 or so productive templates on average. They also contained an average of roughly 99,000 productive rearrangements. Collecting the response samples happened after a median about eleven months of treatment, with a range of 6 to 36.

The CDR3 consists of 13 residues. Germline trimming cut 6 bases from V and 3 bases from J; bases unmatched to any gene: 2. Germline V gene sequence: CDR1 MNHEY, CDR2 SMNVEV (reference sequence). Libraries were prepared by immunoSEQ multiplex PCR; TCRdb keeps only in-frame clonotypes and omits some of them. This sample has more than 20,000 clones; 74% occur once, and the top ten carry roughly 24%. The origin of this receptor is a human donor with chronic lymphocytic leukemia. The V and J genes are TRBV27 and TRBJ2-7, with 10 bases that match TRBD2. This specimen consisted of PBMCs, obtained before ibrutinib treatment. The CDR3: CASRLAGNYEQYF. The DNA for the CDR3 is TGTGCCAGCAGACTAGCGGGGAACTACGAGCAGTACTTC.